A single sample gave rise to the 27 T cell receptor beta chains below, sequenced in a study of blood T cell repertoires in COVID-19. The table came from immunoSEQ multiplex PCR; TCRdb's copy has only in-frame clones and leaves some out. This sample has 250,000 to 300,000 clones, with 85% to 90% found just once. What was sequenced was peripheral blood. Every receptor here comes from a woman aged 40 to 50 who had recovered from COVID-19.

This clone was seen just once. The V and J genes are TRBV27 and TRBJ1-2; a possible D gene is TRBD1 (5 bases). Germline V gene lookup returns CDR1 MNHEY and CDR2 SMNVEV (reference sequence). Trimming shortened V by 6 bases and J by 8 bases, and 22 bases separated the two germline ends. The CDR3 extends over 15 amino acids. DNA for the CDR3: TGTGCCAGCAGACGGGTAGGGACTCTCATGGGGGGCTACACCTTC. Translating it yields CASRRVGTLMGGYTF.

J is TRBJ2-5 and V is TRBV2; 7 bases map to TRBD1. CDR3 length equals 11 residues. Germline V gene data show CDR1 as SNHLY and CDR2 as FYNNEI. V lost 10 bases to trimming and J lost 7 bases; unmatched junction nucleotides: 6. CDR3 sequence: CANGQEGTQYF. Here the CDR3 DNA reads TGTGCCAACGGACAGGAAGGGACCCAGTACTTC. The whole variable domain, remainder taken from reference TRBV2 and TRBJ2-5, is EPEVTQTPSHQVTQMGQEVILRCVPISNHLYFYWYRQILGQKVEFLVSFYNNEISEKSEIFDDQFSVERPDGSNFTLKIRSTKLEDSAMYFCANGQEGTQYFGPGTRLLVL.

The J gene is TRBJ2-5, the V gene TRBV15; maybe TRBD1 (6 bases). The CDR3 has 15 residues. Trimming left V 2 bases short and J 4 bases short, with 14 bases between. Germline V lookup: CDR1 LNHNV, CDR2 YYDKDF (reference sequence). The CDR3 is CATSRRTVSGETQYF. Written as DNA, the CDR3 is TGTGCCACCAGCAGAAGGACAGTTTCCGGAGAGACCCAGTACTTC. The entire variable domain, with the rest obtained from reference TRBV15 and TRBJ2-5, is as follows: DAMVIQNPRYQVTQFGKPVTLSCSQTLNHNVMYWYQQKSSQAPKLLFHYYDKDFNNEADTPDNFQSRRPNTSFCFLDIRSPGLGDTAMYLCATSRRTVSGETQYFGPGTRLLVL.

The chain couples TRBV19 to TRBJ2-2; 7 bases line up with TRBD1. V was clipped by 5 bases and J by 2 bases; unmatched bases: 5. Germline CDR1 and CDR2: LNHDA and SQIVND (reference sequence). The CDR3 extends over 15 amino acids. The CDR3 region is CASSYGTVNTGELFF. Here the CDR3 DNA reads TGTGCCAGTAGTTACGGGACAGTTAACACCGGGGAGCTGTTTTTT.

This clone was recorded only once. The V call is TRBV11-2, the J call TRBJ2-2; TRBD2 agrees at 7 bases. V lost 3 bases to trimming and J lost 7 bases; unmatched junction nucleotides: 11. Germline V gene data show CDR1 as SGHAT and CDR2 as FQNNGV. This CDR3 is built from 16 residues. The CDR3 sequence: CASSLTSLGLGGELFF. The CDR3 region has the DNA TGTGCCAGCAGCTTGACTAGCTTGGGGCTCGGCGGGGAGCTGTTTTTT.

The genes are TRBV9 and TRBJ2-3; 7 bases agree with TRBD2. Germline loops: CDR1 SGDLS, CDR2 YYNGEE. V shed 0 bases and J 0 bases; nucleotides not matched to a gene: 7. This CDR3 has 17 amino acids. CDR3 DNA sequence: TGTGCCAGCAGCGTAGGGGGAGGGGCTACTAGCACAGATACGCAGTATTTT. It codes for CASSVGGGATSTDTQYF.

This chain links TRBV3-1 (or the pseudogene TRBV3-2) with TRBJ2-7, with TRBD1 matching over 8 bases. Germline V gene sequence: CDR1 LGHDT, CDR2 YNNKEL (reference sequence). The trim removed 4 bases at V and 5 bases at J, leaving 10 bases unmatched. The length of the CDR3 is 15 residues. The DNA for the CDR3 is TGTGCCAGCAGCCCTCAGGGGGCGCGGGTCCACGAGCAGTACTTC. Its protein product is CASSPQGARVHEQYF.

The chain employs TRBV5-1 and TRBJ2-3, with 7 positions matching TRBD2. Trimming removed 7 bases from V and 9 bases from J; junction bases left unmatched: 8. CDR3 length equals 12 residues. Germline CDR1 SGHRS, CDR2 YFSETQ. CDR3 in DNA: TGCGCCAGCGGTCTGGGAGGGACGACGCAGTATTTT. Amino acids: CASGLGGTTQYF.

In its sample, this clone was seen a few times. V is TRBV9 and J is TRBJ1-6; weak D call: TRBD1 (6 bases). Trimming left V 1 base short and J 10 bases short, with 21 bases between. CDR3 length equals 17 residues. The germline gives CDR1 SGDLS, CDR2 YYNGEE. The CDR3 bases are TGTGCCAGCAGCGTATCGATTTATACAGGGTCAAAATCACCCCTCCACTTT. Residues: CASSVSIYTGSKSPLHF.

The chain couples TRBV7-2 to TRBJ1-5; D is perhaps TRBD1 (5 bases). Germline CDR1 is SGHTA and CDR2 is FQGNSA. Trimming cost V 4 bases and J 3 bases, with 7 bases left between them. CDR3 length equals 13 residues. The DNA of the CDR3 is TGTGCCAGCAGCTCACAGGTCAATCAGCCCCAGCATTTT. It yields the protein CASSSQVNQPQHF.

The rearrangement links TRBV20-1 to TRBJ2-7; 10 bases line up with TRBD2. The CDR3 is 14 residues long. V shed 3 bases and J 4 bases; nucleotides not matched to a gene: 6. The germline gives CDR1 DFQATT, CDR2 SNEGSKA (reference sequence). CDR3 in amino acids: CSASRSGGAYEQYF. The CDR3 DNA is TGCAGTGCTAGTCGGAGCGGGGGGGCGTACGAGCAGTACTTC.

This sequence joins TRBV6-6 and TRBJ1-1; the D gene is possibly TRBD1 (5 bases). This CDR3 comprises 14 residues. Germline V CDR1 and CDR2: MNHNY, SVGAGI (reference sequence). V gave up 6 bases and J gave up 1 base, with 12 bases separating them. The CDR3 loop reads CASSDSSRNTEAFF. The CDR3 bases are TGTGCCAGCAGCGACAGCTCCAGGAACACTGAAGCTTTCTTT.

This chain uses TRBV15 with TRBJ2-5; 9 nucleotides match TRBD2. Germline V gives CDR1 LNHNV, CDR2 YYDKDF (reference sequence). V was pared by 3 bases and J by 5 bases, with 13 bases of the junction left unmatched. This CDR3 contains 17 residues. CDR3 region: CATSSRLQAGGLETQYF. CDR3 bases: TGTGCCACCAGCAGCCGACTCCAAGCGGGGGGTCTGGAGACCCAGTACTTC.

J is TRBJ1-5 and V is TRBV9, with D maybe TRBD1 (5 bases). The germline V and J ends were trimmed by 0 bases and 5 bases, with 6 bases remaining between them. The CDR3 has 13 amino acids. CDR1 SGDLS and CDR2 YYNGEE come from the germline V gene. In DNA, the CDR3 is TGTGCCAGCAGCGTAGGGGACTATCAGCCCCAGCATTTT. Translated, it gives CASSVGDYQPQHF.

Details on this clone: At one end, the junction sequence differs from germline, possibly due to a read error. CDR3: CASSLGQGISSEQYF. DNA of the CDR3: TGTGCCAGCAGCTTAGGCCAGGGGATCTCCTCCGAGCAGTACTTC. The chain combines TRBV7-2 with TRBJ2-7; D perhaps matches TRBD1 (6 bases). Germline CDR1 reads SGHTA; CDR2 reads FQGNSA. The CDR3 is 15 amino acids.

V gene TRBV7-8 combines with J gene TRBJ2-1; D might be TRBD2 (5 bases). Per the germline V gene, CDR1 is SGHVS and CDR2 is FQNEAQ. V lost 8 bases and J 0 bases, leaving 23 bases between the germline ends. The CDR3 loop spans 18 amino acids. The CDR3 bases are TGTGCCAGCGGAACCGGGAACCTACTAACAACCTCCTACAATGAGCAGTTCTTC. This codes for CASGTGNLLTTSYNEQFF. The entire variable domain, with the rest obtained from reference TRBV7-8 and TRBJ2-1, is as follows: GAGVSQSPRYKVAKRGQDVALRCDPISGHVSLFWYQQALGQGPEFLTYFQNEAQLDKSGLPSDRFFAERPEGSVSTLKIQRTQQEDSAVYLCASGTGNLLTTSYNEQFFGPGTRLTVL.

This chain connects TRBV5-1 to TRBJ1-2; the D gene is possibly TRBD1 (5 bases). The length of the CDR3 is 13 residues. Germline V gene data show CDR1 as SGHRS and CDR2 as YFSETQ. The V gene lost 4 bases and the J gene lost 5 bases, with 12 bases spanning the gap. In nucleotides, the CDR3 is TGCGCCAGCAGCCCAGGGATTAGGTATGGCTACACCTTC. It encodes CASSPGIRYGYTF.

This CDR3 is CASSLVRGSGAGETQYF. In DNA, the CDR3 is TGTGCCAGCAGCTTAGTAAGGGGTAGCGGGGCGGGGGAGACCCAGTACTTC. The chain is built from TRBV7-2 and TRBJ2-5; 8 bases map to TRBD2. The V gene's germline CDR1 is SGHTA and CDR2 FQGNSA. Trimming took 1 base from V and 5 from J; bases not matched to a gene: 12. The CDR3 has 17 residues.

This clone came up once. The chain links TRBV27 to TRBJ2-3, with TRBD2 identical over 11 bases. V gave up 3 bases and J gave up 4 bases; unmatched junction bases: 9. This CDR3 is built from 17 residues. Germline V gene lookup returns CDR1 MNHEY and CDR2 SMNVEV (reference sequence). The CDR3 region is CASSFSPLAGGSDTQYF. In nucleotides, the CDR3 is TGTGCCAGCAGTTTCTCACCCCTAGCGGGGGGATCAGATACGCAGTATTTT.

V usage is TRBV7-2 and J usage is TRBJ2-2, with D possibly being TRBD1 (5 bases). V was pared by 3 bases and J by 3 bases, with 14 bases between. This CDR3 spans 16 amino acids. CDR1 is SGHTA, CDR2 FQGNSA, per germline. The CDR3 nucleotides read TGTGCCAGCAGCTTGTCCTGGGGCTTGGACACCGGGGAGCTGTTTTTT. It specifies CASSLSWGLDTGELFF. The whole variable domain, remainder taken from reference TRBV7-2 and TRBJ2-2, is GAGVSQSPSNKVTEKGKDVELRCDPISGHTALYWYRQSLGQGLEFLIYFQGNSAPDKSGLPSDRFSAERTGGSVSTLTIQRTQQEDSAVYLCASSLSWGLDTGELFFGEGSRLTVL.

Here the CDR3 DNA reads TGTGCCAGCAGCGGAACAGGGGGCTCTAGCCAAGAGACCCAGTACTTC. This sequence encodes CASSGTGGSSQETQYF. The chain combines TRBV9 with TRBJ2-5; 9 nucleotides agree with TRBD1. This CDR3 contains 16 residues. The germline CDR1 and CDR2 sequences are SGDLS and YYNGEE. V dropped 3 bases and J dropped 1; count of bases not matched to a gene: 7.

This sequence joins TRBV6-5 and TRBJ1-1; possible D gene TRBD1, 6 bases. The CDR3 extends over 15 amino acids. Germline assignment: CDR1 MNHEY and CDR2 SVGAGI. The V gene lost 6 bases and the J gene lost 0 bases, with 14 bases spanning the gap. CDR3 nucleotide sequence: TGTGCCAGCAGACTACAGGGTGGGATGAACACTGAAGCTTTCTTT. It is translated as CASRLQGGMNTEAFF.

The chain employs TRBV6-6 and TRBJ2-5, with 9 bases matching TRBD2. J was trimmed by 1 base and V by 6 bases; bases with no gene match: 3. The germline V gene has CDR1 MNHNY and CDR2 SVGAGI (reference sequence). The CDR3 sequence is 14 residues long. The CDR3 DNA is TGTGCCAGCAGCGGGCGGGGGGGCCAAGAGACCCAGTACTTC. Its translation is CASSGRGGQETQYF.

The chain couples TRBV29-1 to TRBJ2-7, with 7 bases that match TRBD2. This CDR3 is 13 amino acids long. CDR1 and CDR2 from the germline V gene are SQVTM and ANQGSEA. The trim removed 4 bases at V and 6 bases at J, leaving 9 bases unmatched. CDR3 loop: CSVGSGGILEQYF. CDR3 nucleotides: TGCAGCGTTGGATCGGGGGGAATCCTCGAGCAGTACTTC.

The chain has TRBV6-5 and TRBJ1-2, with D possibly being TRBD1 (5 bases). CDR1 is MNHEY, CDR2 SVGAGI, per germline. Trimming pared 11 bases from V and 8 bases from J, leaving 15 bases between. The CDR3 loop spans 11 amino acids. CDR3 loop: CALHRGGGYTF. Written as DNA, the CDR3 is TGTGCCCTCCATAGGGGTGGCGGCTACACCTTC.

V is TRBV7-2 and J is TRBJ1-2; D possibly corresponds to TRBD1 (5 bases). V dropped 0 bases and J dropped 4 bases, with 18 bases sitting between them. The CDR3 covers 17 residues. The V gene's germline CDR1 is SGHTA and CDR2 FQGNSA. The CDR3 nucleotides read TGTGCCAGCAGCTTAGCGAGCGGGGCAGGGCTAAGCTATGGCTACACCTTC. Residues: CASSLASGAGLSYGYTF.

As for this clone: Just one base apart from a much larger clone, this may be a read error. In nucleotides, the CDR3 is TGTGCCAGCAGCCTTCAGTTGAACACTGAAGCTTTCTTT. This encodes CASSLQLNTEAFF. V and J are TRBV5-5 and TRBJ1-1, with D unclear. Trimming left V 4 bases short and J 0 bases short, with 7 bases between. Germline loops: CDR1 SGHKS, CDR2 YYEKEE (reference sequence). The CDR3 has 13 amino acids. The full variable domain, rest sourced from reference TRBV5-5 and TRBJ1-1, is DAGVTQSPTHLIKTRGQQVTLRCSPISGHKSVSWYQQVLGQGPQFIFQYYEKEERGRGNFPDRFSARQFPNYSSELNVNALLLGDSALYLCASSLQLNTEAFFGQGTRLTVV.